Shown below are 21 T cell receptor beta chains from a single sample sequenced in a study of regulatory T cells in long-lasting Graves disease. The time point is: newly diagnosed GD, antithyroid drugs for less than 3 months. RNA isolated from PBMCs was used to make the TCR library. Arm-PCR of CDR3 regions and iRepertoire HTBI primers were used to build TCR beta libraries. TCRdb ran MiXCR on the multiplex PCR reads and lists one entry per CDR3 protein. Here the sample spans approximately 310,000 distinct CDR3 sequences, 15% to 20% being singletons. Specimen: peripheral blood mononuclear cells (PBMCs), collected at new diagnosis, from a patient treated with antithyroid drugs. Receptors were obtained from a female donor with Graves disease.

This clonotype was detected ten times or more. J is TRBJ2-1 and V is TRBV19; 13 nucleotides match TRBD2. Germline CDR1 LNHDA, CDR2 SQIVND (reference sequence). CDR3 length: 17 residues. V trimming: 5 bases; J trimming: 7 bases; junction bases outside the gene matches: 11. The CDR3 DNA is TGTGCCAGTAGTCCCGGCCCCGGGACTAGCGGGACTAATGAGCAGTTCTTC. Translated: CASSPGPGTSGTNEQFF.

The genes are TRBV27 and TRBJ2-7; D may be TRBD1 (5 bases). V lost 5 bases, J lost 0 bases, and 11 bases lay in between. Germline lookup yields CDR1 MNHEY and CDR2 SMNVEV (reference sequence). The CDR3 length is 14 residues. CDR3 coding DNA: TGTGCCAGCAGTAGGACACTGAGCTCCTACGAGCAGTACTTC. Its protein product is CASSRTLSSYEQYF.

This clonotype was seen repeatedly, ten times or more. The chain uses TRBV5-1 and TRBJ2-1; D not resolved. The CDR3 covers 14 residues. V was clipped by 3 bases and J by 1 base, with 8 bases between them. Per the germline V gene, CDR1 is SGHRS and CDR2 is YFSETQ. CDR3 nucleotide sequence: TGCGCCAGCAGCTCTGGAGATTCCTACAATGAGCAGTTCTTC. Amino acids: CASSSGDSYNEQFF. Full variable domain (remainder filled in from reference TRBV5-1 and TRBJ2-1): KAGVTQTPRYLIKTRGQQVTLSCSPISGHRSVSWYQQTPGQGLQFLFEYFSETQRNKGNFPGRFSGRQFSNSRSEMNVSTLELGDSALYLCASSSGDSYNEQFFGPGTRLTVL.

This clonotype appeared many times. The chain couples TRBV28 to TRBJ1-5; D is perhaps TRBD1 (6 bases). Looked up from germline, CDR1 is MDHEN and CDR2 is SYDVKM. Deletions cut 5 bases from V and 6 bases from J, with 17 bases between. CDR3 size: 15 residues. DNA of the CDR3: TGTGCCAGCAGTCCCCCCGGGGGGCGCGGTCAGCCCCAGCATTTT. Its translation: CASSPPGGRGQPQHF.

This clonotype has at least ten counts. The chain couples TRBV19 to TRBJ1-1, with 8 bases identical to TRBD1. Looked up from germline, CDR1 is LNHDA and CDR2 is SQIVND (reference sequence). Trimming removed 4 bases from V and 3 bases from J; junction bases left unmatched: 7. The CDR3 length is 15 residues. The CDR3 DNA sequence: TGTGCCAGTAGTACGCGGACAGGGATAGACACTGAAGCTTTCTTT. Amino acid sequence: CASSTRTGIDTEAFF.

This clonotype occurred many times. This chain uses TRBV11-2 with TRBJ1-1, with D unresolved. The germline V gene encodes CDR1 SGHAT and CDR2 FQNNGV. Trimming left V 2 bases short and J 2 bases short, with 9 bases between. This CDR3 region has 14 residues. The CDR3 reads CASSLNLPNTEAFF. DNA of the CDR3: TGTGCCAGCAGCTTAAATCTCCCAAACACTGAAGCTTTCTTT.

This clonotype was picked up many times. CDR3 in amino acids: CASSLLQGDGYTF. In nucleotides, the CDR3 is TGTGCCAGCAGCTTACTACAGGGGGATGGCTACACCTTC. V and J are TRBV7-9 and TRBJ1-2; 8 bases are a match to TRBD1. With V trimmed by 2 bases and J by 6 bases, 2 bases remained unmatched. The CDR3 runs 13 residues. In germline, CDR1 is SEHNR, CDR2 FQNEAQ (reference sequence).

This clonotype was seen many times. This chain connects TRBV28 to TRBJ2-1, with 9 bases aligning to TRBD2. V lost 5 bases to trimming and J lost 9 bases; unmatched junction nucleotides: 8. The CDR3 spans 14 residues. Germline V gene lookup returns CDR1 MDHEN and CDR2 SYDVKM. The DNA for the CDR3 is TGTGCCAGCAGTGTTAGCGGGAGTTTTAGTGAGCAGTTCTTC. Translated, it gives CASSVSGSFSEQFF.

Ten or more counts support this clonotype. The rearrangement links TRBV28 to TRBJ2-3; no clear D. Germline loops: CDR1 MDHEN, CDR2 SYDVKM. The CDR3 has 14 residues. V dropped 3 bases and J dropped 2 bases, with 9 bases sitting between them. The CDR3 nucleotides are TGTGCCAGCAGTTTGATGGGTGACACAGATACGCAGTATTTT. This sequence encodes CASSLMGDTDTQYF. Drawing the rest from reference TRBV28 and TRBJ2-3, the complete variable domain is DVKVTQSSRYLVKRTGEKVFLECVQDMDHENMFWYRQDPGLGLRLIYFSYDVKMKEKGDIPEGYSVSREKKERFSLILESASTNQTSMYLCASSLMGDTDTQYFGPGTRLTVL.

In this sample, this clonotype turned up a few times. A much larger clone sits a single nucleotide away, making a read error possible. This chain links TRBV27 with TRBJ2-1, with D perhaps assigned TRBD1 or TRBD2 (5 bases each). The CDR3 sequence is 15 residues long. Germline values: CDR1 MNHEY, CDR2 SMNVEV (reference sequence). CDR3 protein: CANSLRGPGLNEQFF. CDR3 nucleotides: TGTGCCAACAGTCTCCGGGGTCCAGGGCTCAATGAGCAGTTCTTC.

For this clonotype: A much larger clone lies one base from this, so it may be a read error. The chain couples TRBV24-1 to TRBJ2-4; 10 nucleotides line up with TRBD1. Losses at the gene ends were 12 bases for V and 8 bases for J; bases not matched to a gene: 9. The CDR3 length is 13 residues. Germline lookup yields CDR1 KGHDR and CDR2 SFDVKD. The CDR3 protein is CAASAGTGDIQYF. The CDR3 nucleotides read TGTGCCGCCTCTGCGGGGACAGGGGACATTCAGTACTTC.

There are many counts of this clonotype. The chain carries TRBV20-1 and TRBJ2-1; 9 positions match TRBD2. Germline CDR1 and CDR2: DFQATT and SNEGSKA (reference sequence). CDR3 length: 16 residues. V lost 3 bases to trimming and J lost 2 bases; unmatched junction nucleotides: 8. The CDR3 loop reads CSARGPQREAYNEQFF. In DNA form, the CDR3 reads TGCAGTGCTAGGGGTCCGCAGCGGGAGGCCTACAATGAGCAGTTCTTC.

This chain links TRBV28 with TRBJ2-3, with 7 bases identical to TRBD2. This CDR3 comprises 17 residues. The ends lost 3 bases at V and 1 base at J; junction bases unmatched: 10. Germline lookup yields CDR1 MDHEN and CDR2 SYDVKM. The CDR3 loop is CASSFLRTRRGTDTQYF. CDR3 sequence (DNA): TGTGCCAGCAGTTTCCTCAGGACTAGAAGAGGCACAGATACGCAGTATTTT.

This clonotype came up many times. The chain employs TRBV27 and TRBJ1-1; 9 nucleotides line up with TRBD1. The CDR3 covers 15 residues. Trimming cost V 7 bases and J 0 bases; bases outside gene matches: 6. CDR1 MNHEY and CDR2 SMNVEV come from the germline V gene (reference sequence). CDR3 nucleotide sequence: TGTGCCAGCACCTCACGACAGGGGGTGAACACTGAAGCTTTCTTT. Translating it yields CASTSRQGVNTEAFF.

This chain uses TRBV3-1 with TRBJ2-7; the match to TRBD1 covers 9 bases. This CDR3 is built from 17 residues. From germline, CDR1 is LGHDT and CDR2 YNNKEL (reference sequence). Trimming at V came to 2 bases and at J to 6 bases, leaving 14 bases not matched to a gene. CDR3 coding DNA: TGTGCCAGCAGCCAACCCCCGTGGAAGGACAGGGGCGGCGAGCAGTACTTC. It yields the protein CASSQPPWKDRGGEQYF.

Comments on this clonotype: A far bigger clonotype differs at one base, so this is likely a read error. The chain recombines TRBV30 with TRBJ2-5; the D is unclear. The CDR3 extends over 8 amino acids. The V and J ends lost 6 bases and 11 bases respectively, with 7 bases between them. The germline V gene encodes CDR1 GTSNPN and CDR2 SVGIG (reference sequence). The CDR3 nucleotides are TGTGCCTGTAATGAGCAGTACTTC. Encoded protein: CACNEQYF.

This clonotype was seen many times. The V call is TRBV25-1, the J call TRBJ2-1, with 11 bases identical to TRBD2. Trimming removed 5 bases from V and 6 bases from J; junction bases left unmatched: 6. Germline values: CDR1 MGHDK, CDR2 SYGVNS. The CDR3 is 15 residues long. The CDR3: CASSWGLAETNEQFF. The CDR3 coding sequence is TGTGCCAGCAGTTGGGGACTAGCGGAGACCAATGAGCAGTTCTTC.

This clonotype has ten or more counts. This chain joins TRBV20-1 and TRBJ2-1; D remains ambiguous. Trimming shortened V by 7 bases and J by 3 bases, and 13 bases separated the two germline ends. The CDR3 has 13 amino acids. Looked up from germline, CDR1 is DFQATT and CDR2 is SNEGSKA (reference sequence). In DNA form, the CDR3 reads TGCAGTGGGACGTTAGAGGTCTACAATGAGCAGTTCTTC. This gives the protein CSGTLEVYNEQFF.

This clonotype has a count of ten or more. This sequence joins TRBV30 and TRBJ1-4, with a tentative D call TRBD1 (5 bases). CDR3 length: 13 residues. CDR1 is GTSNPN, CDR2 SVGIG, per germline (reference sequence). The V end lost 5 bases, the J end lost 6 bases, and 13 bases lay between the germline ends. Here the CDR3 DNA reads TGTGCCTGGGGTCGAGGGGCCGATGAAAAACTGTTTTTT. Protein: CAWGRGADEKLFF.

This clonotype appeared a few times. This chain links TRBV7-9 with TRBJ2-3; possible D gene TRBD2, 5 bases. The V gene's germline CDR1 is SEHNR and CDR2 FQNEAQ (reference sequence). The CDR3 extends over 17 amino acids. Trimming pared 0 bases from V and 4 bases from J, leaving 17 bases between. The CDR3: CASSLAKSEAEADTQYF. The CDR3 coding sequence is TGTGCCAGCAGCTTAGCAAAATCCGAGGCGGAGGCAGATACGCAGTATTTT.

This clonotype turned up a few times. The genes are TRBV11-3 and TRBJ2-7; TRBD2 is a possible D gene (5 bases). Germline CDR1 SGHNT, CDR2 YENEEA. Trimming removed 5 bases from V and 2 bases from J, with 10 bases in between. The CDR3 is made up of 13 amino acids. CDR3: CASSGRGTYEQYF. Here the CDR3 DNA reads TGTGCCAGCAGCGGGAGAGGCACCTACGAGCAGTACTTC.